This T cell receptor (beta chain) is drawn from a study of T cell clonality in common variable immunodeficiency (dated by TCRdb to 2014 to 2015). This clone appeared many times. Which antigen it targets is not known. The read falls 3 residues short of the CDR3 end, and the missing part is taken from the germline J gene. For sequencing input, CVID and control samples contributed equivalent amounts of genomic DNA. For every sample, a 60 bp segment covering the rearranged TCRbeta CDR3 region was amplified and then sequenced. The immunoSEQ assay, a bias-corrected multiplex PCR with high-throughput sequencing, was employed for TCRbeta amplification. From the authors' description of their analysis: Each unique nucleotide sequence was treated as a clone and annotated with V, D and J genes, copy number and frequency. Sequences were labeled productive if in frame, and non-productive if out of frame or containing stop codons. As previously described, clonality was computed from Shannon's entropy. The predicted amino acid sequences of productive clones were used to derive mean CDR3 Kyte-Doolittle hydropathy. Using the R hclust function, scaled V gene usage was clustered hierarchically with Manhattan distance and complete linkage. Clone sharing by CDR3 amino acid sequence was assessed by resampling 12 repertoires per group over 100 rounds. Repertoires were searched for 65 to 75 published EBV-specific and a few hundred published CMV-specific TCRbeta sequences. A couple of CVID samples that yielded fewer than 10,000 sequences were excluded from the analysis, so roughly 40 CVID repertoires were retained. Held by TCRdb, this immuneACCESS table contains in-frame sequences only and omits some clones. Under half of the omission traces to an unresolved V gene where checked; the cause of the rest is unknown. V, J and clone size are taken as reported in that table, and D and trimming were inferred from the DNA itself. Here the sample lists around 55,000 clones, none seen once only. The ten biggest clones cover about 1.8% of the sample.

Most CVID patients and most healthy controls were of Caucasian heritage. Heparinized peripheral whole blood samples of about 5 to 8.5 ml were collected from each donor. Genomic DNA from adults with common variable immune deficiency (CVID) and from healthy adult controls was used to sequence TCRbeta CDR3 repertoires. A total of some 22 healthy adult volunteers (about 12 female and approximately 10 male; age range about 23 to 75 years, mean age around 35) were included in the control group. To isolate peripheral blood mononuclear cells, diluted blood was subjected to density centrifugation over Hypaque 1077 or Ficoll-Paque. Genomic DNA was obtained from unsorted mononuclear cells using either Qiagen column purification or a centrifugation-based method. Summary of the overall study and its limitations: CVID subjects shared fewer TCRbeta clones with each other than healthy controls did (p < 0.0001). TCRbeta clonality was higher in CVID subjects than in healthy controls (t-test p = 0.018), and the increase was most characteristic of about a third of subjects. The authors noted that sequencing repertoires of T cell subpopulations would be needed to clarify what caused the increased clonality in CVID. Even though DNA input was equal, the average per sample came to about 81,820 unique sequences for controls compared with 30,000 to 40,000 for CVID samples. Reportedly, TCRbeta sequences from CVID had fewer deletions and N-nucleotide insertions, and highly modified clones with 13 or more V deletions were absent from CVID. Differences among patients in the CVID cohort limited the correlations between repertoire features and clinical complications.

The germline V gene encodes CDR1 SGHTA and CDR2 FQGTGA. Germline trimming amounts to 5 bases on V and 3 bases on J, with 10 as the count of junction bases outside the gene matches. CDR3 length: 16 amino acids, cysteine to phenylalanine. Shown are 39 bases from within the CDR3, in frame from base 1. The clonotype was recovered from a person aged 18 to 70 in good health. Specimen: peripheral blood mononuclear cells. Recombination linked TRBV7-3 to TRBJ2-1; 7 bases in the middle match TRBD1. Incomplete CDR3 DNA: TGTGCCAGCAGCCCAGGGGGTGGGACCCTCTACAATGAG. It codes for CASSPGGGTLYNE. In full, the CDR3 reads CASSPGGGTLYNEQFF.